The clone carrying this T cell receptor beta chain showed up many times. Its antigen remains unknown. TCRdb re-called the reads through MiXCR, storing one row per CDR3 protein. The sample includes some 300,000 distinct CDR3 sequences, approximately 10% of them seen just once. These data belong to a study of T cell repertoires in cytomegalovirus infection. Looking at the study overall: An indication of both CMV infection and matching HLA type came from public TCR beta signatures. Study-wide points: Dominating the ex vivo response were TCR beta clonotypes that were CMV-specific and HLA-C-restricted. Public TCR beta family frequency separated CMV-and-HLA carriers, including in an independent cohort.

J gave up 1 base and V 7 bases, and 6 bases lay outside the gene matches. CDR1 is MNHNS and CDR2 is SASEGT in the germline V gene. The CDR3 length is 14 residues. The source is a human donor in good health (CMV status not recorded). Some clones in this sample may be carry-over from other donors' samples. The source material was PBMCs. This rearrangement joins TRBV6-1 to TRBJ1-1; TRBD1 matches at 7 bases. CDR3 sequence: CASTLGDRNTEAFF. The CDR3 coding sequence is TGTGCCAGCACCTTAGGGGACAGGAACACTGAAGCTTTCTTT.